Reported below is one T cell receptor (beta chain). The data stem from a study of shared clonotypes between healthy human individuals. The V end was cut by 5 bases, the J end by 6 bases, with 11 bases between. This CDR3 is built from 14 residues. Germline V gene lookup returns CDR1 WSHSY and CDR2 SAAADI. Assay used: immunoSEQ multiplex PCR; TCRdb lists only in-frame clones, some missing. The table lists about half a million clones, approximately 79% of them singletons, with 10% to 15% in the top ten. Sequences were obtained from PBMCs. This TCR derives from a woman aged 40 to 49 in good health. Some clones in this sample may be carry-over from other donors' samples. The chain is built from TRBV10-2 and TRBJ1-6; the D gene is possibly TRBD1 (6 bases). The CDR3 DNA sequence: TGCGCCAGCAGTTCAGGGGCGGGTAATTCACCCCTCCACTTT. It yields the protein CASSSGAGNSPLHF.